The next 23 T cell receptor beta chains were all read from a single sample in a study of T cell repertoires in cytomegalovirus infection. TCRdb independently ran MiXCR on the reads; one entry per CDR3 protein. The profile shows roughly 350,000 distinct CDR3 sequences, roughly 36% of them singletons. These receptors' antigens are unknown. This specimen consisted of cultured PBMCs, obtained from culture after CMV antigen stimulation. The receptor set was obtained from a human donor in good health (CMV status not recorded). Some clones in this sample may be carry-over from other donors' samples.

V gene TRBV4-1 combines with J gene TRBJ1-2; TRBD1 matches 12 bases. After removal of 1 base from V and 0 bases from J, the junction contained 9 bases not matched to a gene. CDR1 is MGHRA and CDR2 is YSYEKL in the germline V gene. This CDR3 spans 19 amino acids. The CDR3 loop is CASSQGPGQGALANYGYTF. The CDR3 DNA follows: TGCGCCAGCAGCCAAGGACCGGGACAGGGGGCGCTGGCTAACTATGGCTACACCTTC.

This clonotype has only a few counts. The chain recombines TRBV7-2 with TRBJ2-5, with 11 bases fitting TRBD2. CDR1 is SGHTA and CDR2 is FQGNSA in the germline V gene. The CDR3 contains 17 residues. J gave up 3 bases and V 5 bases, and 11 bases lay outside the gene matches. CDR3 bases: TGTGCCAGCAGCCCTCCGGGACTAGCGGATGGGGAAGAGACCCAGTACTTC. This sequence encodes CASSPPGLADGEETQYF.

This clonotype occurred once. The CDR3: CAISGTAYNEQFF. The CDR3 DNA reads TGTGCCATCAGCGGGACAGCTTACAATGAGCAGTTCTTC. This rearrangement joins TRBV10-3 to TRBJ2-1; TRBD1 matches at 7 bases. Germline V gene lookup returns CDR1 ENHRY and CDR2 SYGVKD. The V segment lost 6 bases and the J segment 4 bases; nucleotides outside the gene matches: 3. This CDR3 region has 13 residues.

This clonotype was counted only a few times. The rearrangement uses TRBV5-8 and TRBJ1-3; 9 bases align to TRBD1. This CDR3 spans 15 amino acids. Unmatched junction bases numbered 1, after V lost 3 bases and J lost 0 bases. Germline V gene data show CDR1 as SGHTS and CDR2 as YDEGEE. The CDR3 here is CASSWDRDSGNTIYF. Written as DNA, the CDR3 is TGTGCCAGCAGCTGGGACAGGGACTCTGGAAACACCATATATTTT.

V is TRBV7-2 and J is TRBJ2-7; 7 bases fit TRBD2. The CDR3 sequence is 14 residues long. Germline CDR1 SGHTA, CDR2 FQGNSA. V was pared by 6 bases and J by 5 bases, with 10 bases of the junction left unmatched. The DNA for the CDR3 is TGTGCCAGCAGAACCAGGGAGGGTGGGAACGAGCAGTACTTC. Its protein product is CASRTREGGNEQYF.

In this sample, this clonotype turned up a few times. The chain has TRBV11-2 and TRBJ2-2; TRBD2 agrees at 8 bases. The germline V gene has CDR1 SGHAT and CDR2 FQNNGV. This CDR3 comprises 16 residues. Trimming removed 1 base from V and 3 bases from J; junction bases left unmatched: 4. CDR3 nucleotide sequence: TGTGCCAGCAGCTTAGGTCCTAGCGGGTACACCGGGGAGCTGTTTTTT. Translating it yields CASSLGPSGYTGELFF. Based on the CDR3 plus reference TRBV11-2 and TRBJ2-2, the full variable domain is EAGVAQSPRYKIIEKRQSVAFWCNPISGHATLYWYQQILGQGPKLLIQFQNNGVVDDSQLPKDRFSAERLKGVDSTLKIQPAKLEDSAVYLCASSLGPSGYTGELFFGEGSRLTVL.

In this sample, this clonotype turned up many times. The V call is TRBV9, the J call TRBJ1-6; 7 bases map to TRBD1. Germline trimming cut 5 bases from V and 7 bases from J; bases unmatched to any gene: 6. CDR3 length: 14 residues. CDR1 is SGDLS, CDR2 YYNGEE, per germline. CDR3 sequence reads: CASRGTAPNSPLHF. CDR3 sequence (DNA): TGTGCCAGCAGAGGGACAGCCCCGAATTCACCCCTCCACTTT.

This clonotype has more than one count but fewer than ten. The chain joins TRBV18 to TRBJ2-1, with D uncertain. CDR1 is KGHSH, CDR2 LQKENI, per germline. Between the trimmed V and J ends, which lost 5 bases and 3 bases, there was a span of 5 bases. The CDR3 runs 12 residues. CDR3 nucleotide sequence: TGTGCCAGCTCAACTGGCTACAATGAGCAGTTCTTC. Encoded protein: CASSTGYNEQFF.

This clonotype came up a few times. The chain combines TRBV3-1 with TRBJ2-7; 8 bases align to TRBD2. This CDR3 has 15 amino acids. Germline CDR1 is LGHDT and CDR2 is YNNKEL (reference sequence). V was clipped by 4 bases and J by 2 bases; unmatched bases: 7. In DNA, the CDR3 is TGTGCCAGCAGCCCCCATGGTAGCGGGACCTACGAGCAGTACTTC. Protein: CASSPHGSGTYEQYF.

This chain uses TRBV12-3 or TRBV12-4 with TRBJ2-1; D might be TRBD1 or TRBD2, each matching 5 bases. This CDR3 contains 15 residues. Trimming left V 7 bases short and J 4 bases short, with 17 bases between. The CDR3 nucleotides are TGTGCCAGCACCCTTAGGGGACCTAAATACAATGAGCAGTTCTTC. The encoded protein is CASTLRGPKYNEQFF.

This clonotype was observed many times. The rearrangement joins TRBV7-6 to TRBJ1-1; 7 nucleotides match TRBD1. The CDR3 length is 17 residues. Germline CDR1 SGHVS, CDR2 FNYEAQ. Losses at the gene ends were 5 bases for V and 3 bases for J; bases not matched to a gene: 15. DNA for the CDR3: TGTGCCAGCAGCCCGCCCGAGATAACAGGGGATGACACTGAAGCTTTCTTT. Residues: CASSPPEITGDDTEAFF.

The chain recombines TRBV6-6 with TRBJ2-5; D gene ambiguous. Germline CDR1 MNHNY, CDR2 SVGAGI (reference sequence). CDR3 length equals 13 residues. Trimming removed 4 bases from V and 3 bases from J, with 9 bases in between. For the CDR3, the DNA is TGTGCCAGCAGTTTACGGCACGAAGAGACCCAGTACTTC. It yields the protein CASSLRHEETQYF.

At least ten counts were recorded for this clonotype. The rearrangement joins TRBV11-3 to TRBJ2-2, with 9 bases that match TRBD1. Trimming at V came to 6 bases and at J to 5 bases, leaving 10 bases not matched to a gene. The CDR3 extends over 16 amino acids. CDR1 SGHNT and CDR2 YENEEA come from the germline V gene. CDR3 nucleotide sequence: TGTGCCAGCAGACCTGCCGGGACAGGGCGGACCGGGGAGCTGTTTTTT. Encoded protein: CASRPAGTGRTGELFF.

This rearrangement joins TRBV11-2 to TRBJ2-7, with D tentatively TRBD2 (7 bases). V lost 5 bases, J lost 2 bases, and 16 bases lay in between. The germline V gene has CDR1 SGHAT and CDR2 FQNNGV. The CDR3 length is 15 residues. The CDR3 sequence is CASSEGGGAPYEQYF. As DNA, the CDR3 is TGTGCCAGCAGCGAGGGGGGAGGGGCCCCCTACGAGCAGTACTTC.

V and J are TRBV7-6 and TRBJ2-6; 8 bases align to TRBD1. Losses at the gene ends were 6 bases for V and 4 bases for J; bases not matched to a gene: 8. This CDR3 has 16 residues. Germline CDR1 is SGHVS and CDR2 is FNYEAQ. Written as DNA, the CDR3 is TGTGCCAGCAGTTTTACAGGGGGACCCGGGGCCAACGTCCTGACTTTC. Translated, it gives CASSFTGGPGANVLTF.

This chain connects TRBV20-1 to TRBJ2-1; the match to TRBD2 covers 9 bases. The CDR3 length is 14 residues. After removal of 8 bases from V and 0 bases from J, the junction contained 5 bases not matched to a gene. Per the germline V gene, CDR1 is DFQATT and CDR2 is SNEGSKA (reference sequence). This CDR3 is CSPETSGSYNEQFF. The CDR3 DNA follows: TGCAGTCCCGAGACTAGCGGCTCCTACAATGAGCAGTTCTTC.

The rearrangement uses TRBV18 and TRBJ2-4, with TRBD1 as a possible D gene (6 bases). Germline values: CDR1 KGHSH, CDR2 LQKENI. V shed 6 bases and J shed 5 bases, with 11 bases lying between them. The CDR3 contains 13 residues. The CDR3 nucleotides are TGTGCCAGCTCGGGGGCCCAAGAAAACATTCAGTACTTC. The encoded protein is CASSGAQENIQYF.

The table lists this clonotype with a few counts. This sequence joins TRBV11-2 and TRBJ2-3, with 9 bases that match TRBD2. The CDR3 is made up of 15 amino acids. Unmatched junction bases numbered 9, after V lost 5 bases and J lost 6 bases. Germline values: CDR1 SGHAT, CDR2 FQNNGV. The DNA for the CDR3 is TGTGCCAGCAGCCGTACTAGCGGGTGGCTCGATACGCAGTATTTT. This codes for CASSRTSGWLDTQYF. Full variable domain (missing parts from reference TRBV11-2 and TRBJ2-3): EAGVAQSPRYKIIEKRQSVAFWCNPISGHATLYWYQQILGQGPKLLIQFQNNGVVDDSQLPKDRFSAERLKGVDSTLKIQPAKLEDSAVYLCASSRTSGWLDTQYFGPGTRLTVL.

The table lists this clonotype with a few counts. The chain couples TRBV7-2 to TRBJ2-3; no firm D call. The length of the CDR3 is 15 residues. From germline, CDR1 is SGHTA and CDR2 FQGNSA. Trimming cost V 3 bases and J 2 bases, with 12 bases left between them. The CDR3 DNA sequence: TGTGCCAGCAGCTTTAGTTTCGATCTCACAGATACGCAGTATTTT. Amino acid sequence: CASSFSFDLTDTQYF.

This clonotype turned up a few times. The chain couples TRBV7-9 to TRBJ2-4; D is perhaps TRBD2 (5 bases). CDR3 length equals 13 residues. V dropped 8 bases and J dropped 5 bases, with 13 bases sitting between them. Germline-derived CDR1 and CDR2 are SEHNR and FQNEAQ (reference sequence). The chain's CDR3 is CASHPLRENIQYF. The CDR3 nucleotides read TGTGCCAGCCATCCTCTGCGGGAAAACATTCAGTACTTC.

This clonotype was detected many times. This rearrangement joins TRBV12-3 or TRBV12-4 to TRBJ2-1; 8 bases map to TRBD2. V trimming: 6 bases; J trimming: 6 bases; junction bases outside the gene matches: 10. The CDR3 contains 15 residues. DNA of the CDR3: TGTGCCAGCAGCACCTCCGGGACTAGGAGCAATGAGCAGTTCTTC. Translated: CASSTSGTRSNEQFF.

The rearrangement joins TRBV29-1 to TRBJ2-1, with TRBD1 identical over 7 bases. Germline assignment: CDR1 SQVTM and CDR2 ANQGSEA. The CDR3 extends over 15 amino acids. V was clipped by 7 bases and J by 5 bases; unmatched bases: 14. The CDR3: CSAIRQGETHNEQFF. In nucleotides, the CDR3 is TGCAGCGCAATACGACAGGGCGAAACCCACAATGAGCAGTTCTTC.

This clonotype is large (0.1 to 1%) in the sample. The CDR3 loop is CASSSSGYQPQHF. The CDR3 DNA reads TGTGCCAGCAGTTCCTCCGGTTATCAGCCCCAGCATTTT. This sequence joins TRBV6-2 or TRBV6-3 and TRBJ1-5; the D is unclear. The CDR3 has 13 residues. Germline lookup yields CDR1 MNHEY and CDR2 SVGEGT. The V and J ends lost 4 bases and 5 bases respectively, with 9 bases between them.